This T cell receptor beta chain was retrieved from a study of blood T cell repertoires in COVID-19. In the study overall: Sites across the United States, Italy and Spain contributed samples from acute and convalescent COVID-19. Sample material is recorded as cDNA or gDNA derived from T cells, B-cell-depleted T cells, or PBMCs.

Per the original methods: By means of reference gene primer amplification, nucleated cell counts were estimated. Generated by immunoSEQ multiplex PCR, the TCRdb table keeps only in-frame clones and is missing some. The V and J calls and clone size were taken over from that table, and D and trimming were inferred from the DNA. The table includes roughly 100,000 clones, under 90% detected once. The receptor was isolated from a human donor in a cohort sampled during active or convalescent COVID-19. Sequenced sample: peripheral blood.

In nucleotides, the CDR3 is TGTGCCAGCAGCTTTCTTTCCTCCGGGGGAGATACGCAGTATTTT. This codes for CASSFLSSGGDTQYF. The chain has TRBV7-2 and TRBJ2-3, with a possible D match to TRBD2 (6 bases). Germline lookup yields CDR1 SGHTA and CDR2 FQGNSA. This CDR3 is built from 15 residues. V dropped 3 bases and J dropped 5 bases, with 15 bases sitting between them.